This T cell receptor beta chain appears in the sequencing data of a study of CD8 T cells in ankylosing spondylitis (dated by TCRdb to about 2017). Broadly, across the study: To find TCR variants linked to disease, the study profiled T cell receptor beta repertoires in ankylosing spondylitis patients and healthy donors. Peripheral blood was sampled, and synovial fluid was additionally collected from ankylosing spondylitis patients. The whole study cohort included 108 healthy donors and around 24 ankylosing spondylitis patients. The paper's findings and limits, for the study overall: A TCR beta motif made up of under ten highly homologous amino acid variants appeared to be characteristic of blood from ankylosing spondylitis patients. The disease-linked clones were reported as significantly enriched in matched synovial fluid samples from ankylosing spondylitis patients. The disease-linked clones had a CD8+ phenotype and were found at relatively low frequencies in peripheral blood. Some TCR beta motif variants had previously been reported in synovial fluid and blood of reactive arthritis patients, which suggested common disease-initiation mechanisms.

The CDR3 starts with the cysteine, ends with the phenylalanine, and has 17 residues. The CDR3 DNA has 51 bases and is translated from base 1. This clonotype has a handful of counts. The specificity of this receptor is unknown. Base qualities are missing; no much larger clone stands one base away. The instrument was an Illumina HiSeq 2500. Quantitative 5'-RACE with molecular barcodes was the method used to prepare the TCR beta libraries. On the authors' methods: A new computational method based on a probabilistic model of VDJ rearrangement was used to identify disease-linked TCR variants. The public reads were run again by TCRdb, first through fastp at Q25 and then through MiXCR, and only productive beta chains were kept. Rows matching on CDR3 protein sequence are summarized as one entry with the most common DNA and genes. Here the V and J calls rest on TCRdb's processing, not on the authors' analysis. This sample holds 200,000 to 300,000 distinct CDR3 sequences; more than 9% were observed only once. The top ten clonotypes cover approximately 2.5% of the sample.

The receptor was derived from a male donor with ankylosing spondylitis or in good health (not recorded which). Here the chain combines TRBV12-2 and TRBJ2-1; no check of the table's D call, TRBD1, against the DNA was made. TRBV12-2 is termed a pseudogene. Input material: blood, either unsorted or a sorted T cell fraction (not recorded which). The DNA sequence follows: TGTGCAAGTCGTTTTTACCGCGGGCCCCGGGCGGGCAATGAGCAGTTCTTC. Its translation is CASRFYRGPRAGNEQFF.